This passage covers 5 T cell receptor beta chains from one sample sequenced in a study of cytomegalovirus exposure and HLA in healthy donors. The PCR contained 60 Vbeta and 13 Jbeta primers. Data came from immunoSEQ multiplex PCR; TCRdb stores just in-frame clones and leaves some out. The sample yields under 200,000 clones, approximately 86% seen once. The sample comprised PBMCs. These receptors originate from a woman aged 25-40 years in good health and CMV-seronegative.

V is TRBV10-3 and J is TRBJ2-1; a possible D gene is TRBD1 (6 bases). With 8 bases removed from V and 3 bases from J, the gap between germline ends came to 17 bases. This CDR3 has 15 amino acids. Germline CDR1 is ENHRY and CDR2 is SYGVKD. The CDR3 bases are TGTGCCATCCGGGACCCCACCAGGGGCTACAATGAGCAGTTCTTC. Translated, it gives CAIRDPTRGYNEQFF.

The gene calls are TRBV5-1 and TRBJ2-3, with 11 bases identical to TRBD2. Germline V gene data show CDR1 as SGHRS and CDR2 as YFSETQ. This CDR3 is built from 17 residues. Unmatched junction bases numbered 5, after V lost 2 bases and J lost 0 bases. The CDR3 sequence: CASSFRTSGSSTDTQYF. The CDR3 DNA follows: TGCGCCAGCAGCTTTAGGACTAGCGGGTCTAGCACAGATACGCAGTATTTT.

V usage is TRBV2 and J usage is TRBJ2-5; 7 positions agree with TRBD1. CDR1 is SNHLY and CDR2 is FYNNEI in the germline V gene. This CDR3 spans 15 amino acids. The V segment lost 7 bases and the J segment 2 bases; nucleotides outside the gene matches: 10. This CDR3 reads CASTRQGGRQETQYF. The CDR3 DNA reads as TGTGCCAGCACTCGACAGGGCGGTAGGCAAGAGACCCAGTACTTC.

The J gene is TRBJ1-5, the V gene TRBV27, with D unresolved. The V end lost 5 bases, the J end lost 1 base, and 9 bases lay between the germline ends. Per the germline V gene, CDR1 is MNHEY and CDR2 is SMNVEV (reference sequence). This CDR3 region has 14 residues. The CDR3 loop is CASSPQNSNQPQHF. The CDR3 DNA sequence: TGTGCCAGCAGTCCCCAGAACAGCAATCAGCCCCAGCATTTT.

The rearrangement uses TRBV5-1 and TRBJ2-7; the match to TRBD2 covers 7 bases. This CDR3 has 14 residues. J lost 2 bases, V lost 3 bases, and 5 bases had no gene match. From germline, CDR1 is SGHRS and CDR2 YFSETQ. The DNA of the CDR3 is TGCGCCAGCAGCTGGGAGGGGCCCCCCTACGAGCAGTACTTC. It specifies CASSWEGPPYEQYF.